The TCR beta chain described here comes from a study of T cell changes during pregnancy in multiple sclerosis. Trimming removed 5 bases at V and 5 bases at J, with 6 bases between. There are 12 residues in the CDR3. Germline V gives CDR1 MNHEY, CDR2 SVGAGI. This table comes from immunoSEQ multiplex PCR, and its TCRdb copy is limited to in-frame clones, with some not included. The top ten clones hold 3% to 3.5% of a sample with roughly 70,000 clones, about 88% of them seen once. The chain carries TRBV6-5 and TRBJ2-2, with unresolved D. This receptor was taken from a female donor with multiple sclerosis, enrolled in a pregnancy study. The input for sequencing was peripheral blood, taken before pregnancy. CDR3 sequence: CASSRLTGELFF. The CDR3 nucleotides are TGTGCCAGCAGTCGACTTACCGGGGAGCTGTTTTTT.